These T cell receptor beta chains were read from a single sample in a study of a mutant IDH1 vaccine in newly diagnosed glioma. Sequencing used immunoSEQ multiplex PCR; TCRdb keeps in-frame clones, though not all of them. The profile covers more than 60,000 clones, with under 85% appearing a single time and 4.7% taken by the ten largest. The antigens for these receptors are not known. Sequencing was performed on PBMCs, taken from a glioma patient whose treatment included an IDH1 peptide vaccine. All receptors come from a man in his fifties or sixties with glioma. Each CDR3 is given with its conserved first and last residue. The D gene is left open where the match is weak. Not all rows give a size; the values are once, few, many and, for expanded clones, a class.

J gene | V gene | clone size | D gene | CDR3 DNA | CDR3 protein
TRBJ1-2 | TRBV30 | NA | TRBD1 | TGTGCCTGGAGTTCTATAAACAGGGGCGGCTACACCTTC | CAWSSINRGGYTF
TRBJ1-4 | TRBV4-3 | NA | NA | TGCGCCAGCAGCCAAGGTACAGCCGGGGGTGAAAAACTGTTTTTT | CASSQGTAGGEKLFF
TRBJ2-5 | TRBV19 | NA | NA | TGTGCCAGTAGTATGTCAAGGGGGTCGAGAGAGACCCAGTACTTC | CASSMSRGSRETQYF
TRBJ2-1 | TRBV14 | few | NA | TGTGCCAGCAGCCTCGAGGACAGCTACAATGAGCAGTTCTTC | CASSLEDSYNEQFF
TRBJ2-2 | TRBV4-2 | NA | NA | TGTGCCAGCAGCCATTACAGGGAGATCACCGGGGAGCTGTTTTTT | CASSHYREITGELFF
TRBJ1-1 | TRBV30 | once | NA | TGTGCACTGAACCCCGACAGCCTGAACACTGAAGCTTTCTTT | CALNPDSLNTEAFF
TRBJ1-1 | TRBV4-3 | NA | TRBD1 | TGCGCCAGCAGCCGGACAGGGGACGGAGCTTTCTTT | CASSRTGDGAFF
TRBJ1-1 | TRBV30 | NA | NA | TGTGCCTGGAGTGTTCCCGGGGGGAGCACTGAAGCTTTCTTT | CAWSVPGGSTEAFF
TRBJ2-7 | TRBV28 | few | NA | TGTGCCAGCAGTTTGGGCTCCTACGAGCAGTACTTC | CASSLGSYEQYF
TRBJ1-2 | TRBV30 | few | NA | TGTGCCTGGAGTAGAGCCAGGGGCGCCGACTACACCTTC | CAWSRARGADYTF
TRBJ2-5 | TRBV5-1 | NA | TRBD1 | TGCGCCAGCAGCTTGAAAATCGTTCAGGGGGCGAAGACCCAGTACTTC | CASSLKIVQGAKTQYF
TRBJ1-2 | TRBV7-9 | NA | NA | TGTGCCAGCAGCCTTCAGACAGGCGGGATCTATGGCTACACCTTC | CASSLQTGGIYGYTF
TRBJ1-2 | TRBV10-3 | NA | NA | TGTGCCATCAGTGAGTCGGAAGGGGGGTACTATGGCTACACCTTC | CAISESEGGYYGYTF
TRBJ1-4 | TRBV19 | NA | NA | TGTGCCACCCAGGAGCCCCTTAATGAAAAACTGTTTTTT | CATQEPLNEKLFF
TRBJ2-7 | TRBV19 | NA | NA | TGTGCCAGTAGTATAGAGCCATCCTCCTACGAGCAGTACTTC | CASSIEPSSYEQYF
TRBJ2-1 | TRBV7-2 | few | NA | TGTGCCAGCAGCTCAGGGAGGAATGAGCAGTTCTTC | CASSSGRNEQFF
TRBJ1-6 | TRBV9 | NA | TRBD1 | TGTGCCAGCAGCGTAGGGGACAGGGCTCCCCTCCACTTT | CASSVGDRAPLHF
TRBJ1-4 | TRBV2 | NA | NA | TGTGCCAGCAGGGTCAGGTCTGCAACTAATGAAAAACTGTTTTTT | CASRVRSATNEKLFF
TRBJ1-5 | TRBV19 | once | NA | TGTGCCAGTAGTCCGCAGGGGCAGCCCCAGCATTTT | CASSPQGQPQHF
TRBJ2-7 | TRBV7-6 | NA | NA | TGTGCCAGCAGCTTAAGTTCTGGGTCGGAATCCTACGAGCAGTACTTC | CASSLSSGSESYEQYF
TRBJ1-1 | TRBV2 | NA | NA | TGTGCCAGCAGTGGGGAGGGGGGCCCGGCTGAAGCTTTCTTT | CASSGEGGPAEAFF
TRBJ1-2 | TRBV5-1 | NA | TRBD1 | TGCGCCAGCAGCTTGGCCCGACCCGGGACAGGGGGTAACTATGGCTACACCTTC | CASSLARPGTGGNYGYTF
TRBJ1-5 | TRBV27 | NA | NA | TGTGCCAGCAGTTTCCTGAATCAGCCCCAGCATTTT | CASSFLNQPQHF
TRBJ2-7 | TRBV6-6 | NA | NA | TGTGCCAGCAGTTACGAGGCCGTATCCTACGAGCAGTACTTC | CASSYEAVSYEQYF
TRBJ1-1 | TRBV6-6 | NA | TRBD1 | TGTGCCAGCAGCAATACAGGGGGCACTGAAGCTTTCTTT | CASSNTGGTEAFF
TRBJ2-7 | TRBV6-5 | NA | TRBD1 | TGTGCCAGCAGTTTAACGACAGGGGGCAGCTACGAGCAGTACTTC | CASSLTTGGSYEQYF
TRBJ2-5 | TRBV9 | NA | NA | TGTGCCAGCAGCGTCTCAGGGCGAGAGACCCAGTACTTC | CASSVSGRETQYF
TRBJ1-1 | TRBV5-4 | NA | NA | TGTGCCAGCAGCTTGGGACGGAACGGTCCCGCTTTCTTT | CASSLGRNGPAFF
TRBJ2-5 | TRBV2 | NA | TRBD1 | TGTGCCAGCAGTGAGCGTTCGGGACAGGGCTCAGAGACCCAGTACTTC | CASSERSGQGSETQYF
TRBJ2-1 | TRBV6-6 | NA | NA | TGTGCCAGCAAGGGGGGTGGCAATGAGCAGTTCTTC | CASKGGGNEQFF
TRBJ2-7 | TRBV28 | once | TRBD1 | TGTGCCAGCAGTTTCCACAGGGGGCCAAACGAGCAGTACTTC | CASSFHRGPNEQYF
TRBJ1-1 | TRBV28 | NA | NA | TGTGCCAGCAGTACACAGGTGGACACTGAAGCTTTCTTT | CASSTQVDTEAFF
TRBJ2-5 | TRBV6-4 | NA | NA | TGTGCCAGCAGTGACTCACATGGAGAGACCCAGTACTTC | CASSDSHGETQYF
TRBJ2-7 | TRBV7-7 | NA | TRBD1 | TGTGCTAGCAGCCCGGGGGGACAGGGGTCCTACGAGCAGTACTTC | CASSPGGQGSYEQYF
TRBJ2-2 | TRBV2 | once | TRBD1 | TGTGCCAGCAGTGACGAGGGGGCTGGGGTCGGGGAGCTGTTTTTT | CASSDEGAGVGELFF
TRBJ2-3 | TRBV4-1 | NA | TRBD1 | TGCGCCAGCAGCCAAGATGGGACAGCCACAGATACGCAGTATTTT | CASSQDGTATDTQYF
TRBJ1-2 | TRBV18 | NA | NA | TGTGCCAGCTCACCAGGGCAGGGTGGCTACACCTTC | CASSPGQGGYTF
TRBJ1-5 | TRBV2 | many | TRBD1 | TGTGCCAGCCAGGGGGGGAACAATCAGCCCCAGCATTTT | CASQGGNNQPQHF
TRBJ1-4 | TRBV18 | NA | NA | TGTGCCAGCTCACCTGCTAATGAAAAACTGTTTTTT | CASSPANEKLFF
TRBJ2-5 | TRBV7-9 | NA | NA | TGTGCCAGCAGCTTAGCCCGACTAGAGGAGACCCAGTACTTC | CASSLARLEETQYF
TRBJ1-1 | TRBV7-6 | NA | NA | TGTGCCAGCAGCTTTAGGGGCCAAACGGGCACTGAAGCTTTCTTT | CASSFRGQTGTEAFF
TRBJ2-2 | TRBV11-3 | NA | NA | TGTGCCAGCAGCGGGCGTTTAGGGGAGAAGGTCGGGGAGCTGTTTTTT | CASSGRLGEKVGELFF
TRBJ2-7 | TRBV6-1 | NA | NA | TGTGCCAGCAGGGAAACCTGCGAGCAGTACTTC | CASRETCEQYF
TRBJ1-1 | TRBV7-9 | NA | NA | TGTGCCAGCAGCTTAGTCGAGGGGAGGACTGAAGCTTTCTTT | CASSLVEGRTEAFF
TRBJ2-1 | TRBV29-1 | NA | NA | TGCAGCGTTGAAGGGGCATACAATGAGCAGTTCTTC | CSVEGAYNEQFF
TRBJ1-5 | TRBV19 | NA | TRBD1 | TGTGCCAGTAGTATACTCCCGGGACAGGGGGCAATAAGCAATCAGCCCCAGCATTTT | CASSILPGQGAISNQPQHF
TRBJ1-2 | TRBV10-3 | NA | NA | TGTGCCATCAGTGGGGGTGACGGAGATGGCTACACCTTC | CAISGGDGDGYTF
TRBJ1-3 | TRBV29-1 | once | NA | TGCAGCGTTGACCCCTTGAGAGGGACTGGAAACACCATATATTTT | CSVDPLRGTGNTIYF
TRBJ1-2 | TRBV7-2 | NA | TRBD1 | TGTGCCAGCAGCGTCGAACAGGGGCCCTACTATGGCTACACCTTC | CASSVEQGPYYGYTF
TRBJ2-1 | TRBV4-1 | NA | TRBD2 | TGCGCCAGCAGCCAAGCTTCAGGACTAGCCTCCGGGGAGTTCTTC | CASSQASGLASGEFF
TRBJ1-1 | TRBV19 | NA | NA | TGTGCCAGTACCTCCTCGGCGGGGAACACTGAAGCTTTCTTT | CASTSSAGNTEAFF
TRBJ1-6 | TRBV11-2 | NA | NA | TGTGCCAGCAGCTTAGCCCCAGGGTGGAATTCACCCCTCCACTTT | CASSLAPGWNSPLHF
TRBJ1-4 | TRBV29-1 | NA | TRBD1 | TGCAGCGTTGCCGGGACAGGGGGGGAAAAACTGTTTTTT | CSVAGTGGEKLFF
TRBJ1-1 | TRBV5-4 | NA | TRBD1 | TGTGCCAGCAGTTCTGGACAGGGGGCGCCAACTGAAGCTTTCTTT | CASSSGQGAPTEAFF
TRBJ2-7 | TRBV9 | few | NA | TGTGCCAGCAGCGTAGAAGGGGGACGTGACGAGCAGTACTTC | CASSVEGGRDEQYF
TRBJ1-4 | TRBV18 | few | NA | TGTGCCAGCTCACCAAGGCGTGACAGTGAAAAACTGTTTTTT | CASSPRRDSEKLFF
TRBJ2-7 | TRBV18 | NA | NA | TGTGCCAGCTTAACGGCCGAAAGCGAGCAGTACTTC | CASLTAESEQYF
TRBJ2-1 | TRBV5-4 | few | NA | TGTGCCAGCAGCTTGGTTGCGGGCCACAACAATGAGCAGTTCTTC | CASSLVAGHNNEQFF